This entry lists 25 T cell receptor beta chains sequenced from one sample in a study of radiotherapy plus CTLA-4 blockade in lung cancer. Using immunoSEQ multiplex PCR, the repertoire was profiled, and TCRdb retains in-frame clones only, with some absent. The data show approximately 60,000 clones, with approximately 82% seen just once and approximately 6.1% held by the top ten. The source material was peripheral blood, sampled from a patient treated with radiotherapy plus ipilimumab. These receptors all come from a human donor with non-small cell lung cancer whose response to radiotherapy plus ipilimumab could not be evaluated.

The CDR3 protein is CASSSLGDTQYF. DNA of the CDR3: TGTGCCAGCAGCTCGCTAGGAGATACGCAGTATTTT. V and J are TRBV7-9 and TRBJ2-3; D call uncertain. Germline V gives CDR1 SEHNR, CDR2 FQNEAQ (reference sequence). This CDR3 region has 12 residues. Trimming pared 4 bases from V and 5 bases from J, leaving 7 bases between.

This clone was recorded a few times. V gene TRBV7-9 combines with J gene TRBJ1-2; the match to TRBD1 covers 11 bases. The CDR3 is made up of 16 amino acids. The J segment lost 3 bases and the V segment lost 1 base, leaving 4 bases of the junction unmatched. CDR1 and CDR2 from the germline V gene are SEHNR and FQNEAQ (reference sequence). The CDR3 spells CASSLGDRGTDYGYTF. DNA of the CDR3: TGTGCCAGCAGCTTAGGGGACAGGGGGACGGACTATGGCTACACCTTC.

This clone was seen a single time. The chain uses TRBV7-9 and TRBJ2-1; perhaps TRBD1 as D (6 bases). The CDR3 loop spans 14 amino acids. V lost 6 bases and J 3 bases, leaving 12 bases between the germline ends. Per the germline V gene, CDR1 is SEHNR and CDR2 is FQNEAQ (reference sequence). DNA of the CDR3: TGTGCCAGCAGGAGACAGGACCACTACAATGAGCAGTTCTTC. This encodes CASRRQDHYNEQFF. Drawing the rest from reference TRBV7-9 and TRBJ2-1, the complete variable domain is DTGVSQNPRHKITKRGQNVTFRCDPISEHNRLYWYRQTLGQGPEFLTYFQNEAQLEKSRLLSDRFSAERPKGSFSTLEIQRTEQGDSAMYLCASRRQDHYNEQFFGPGTRLTVL.

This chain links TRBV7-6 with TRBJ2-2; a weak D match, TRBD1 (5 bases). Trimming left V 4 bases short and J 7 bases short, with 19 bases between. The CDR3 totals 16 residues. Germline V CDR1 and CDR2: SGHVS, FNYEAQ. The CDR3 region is CASSSQEGERGGELFF. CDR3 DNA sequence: TGTGCCAGCAGCTCCCAAGAAGGGGAAAGAGGCGGGGAGCTGTTTTTT.

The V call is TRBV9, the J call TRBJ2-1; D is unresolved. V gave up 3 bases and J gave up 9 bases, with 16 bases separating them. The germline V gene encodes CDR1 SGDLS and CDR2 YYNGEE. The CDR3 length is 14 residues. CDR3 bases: TGTGCCAGCAGCGCGGAGACTGGCCTCGGTGAGCAGTTCTTC. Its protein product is CASSAETGLGEQFF.

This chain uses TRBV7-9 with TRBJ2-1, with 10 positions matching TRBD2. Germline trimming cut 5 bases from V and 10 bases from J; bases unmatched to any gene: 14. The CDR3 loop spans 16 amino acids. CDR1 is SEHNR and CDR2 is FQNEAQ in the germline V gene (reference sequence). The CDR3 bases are TGTGCCAGCAGCCCCCCAGGGCTAGCGGGAGTAGGAGAGCAGTTCTTC. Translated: CASSPPGLAGVGEQFF.

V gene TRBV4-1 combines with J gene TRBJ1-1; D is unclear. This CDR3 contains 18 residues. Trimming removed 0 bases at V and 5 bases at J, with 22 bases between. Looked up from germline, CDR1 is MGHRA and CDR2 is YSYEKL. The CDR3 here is CASSQDLVGGGERTEAFF. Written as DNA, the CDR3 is TGCGCCAGCAGCCAAGACCTTGTTGGCGGCGGAGAGAGAACTGAAGCTTTCTTT.

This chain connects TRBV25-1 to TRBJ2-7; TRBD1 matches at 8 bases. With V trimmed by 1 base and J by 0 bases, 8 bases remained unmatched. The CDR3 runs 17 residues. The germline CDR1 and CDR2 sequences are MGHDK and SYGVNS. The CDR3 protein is CASSEWQGASSSYEQYF. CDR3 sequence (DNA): TGTGCCAGCAGTGAATGGCAGGGGGCTTCGAGCTCCTACGAGCAGTACTTC.

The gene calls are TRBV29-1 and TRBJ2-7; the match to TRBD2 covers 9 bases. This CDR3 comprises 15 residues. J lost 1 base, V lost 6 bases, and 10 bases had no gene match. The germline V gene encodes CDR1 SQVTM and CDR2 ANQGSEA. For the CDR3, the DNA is TGCAGCGTGTCTGGCGGCGGGGGGGGGTCCTACGAGCAGTACTTC. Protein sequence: CSVSGGGGGSYEQYF.

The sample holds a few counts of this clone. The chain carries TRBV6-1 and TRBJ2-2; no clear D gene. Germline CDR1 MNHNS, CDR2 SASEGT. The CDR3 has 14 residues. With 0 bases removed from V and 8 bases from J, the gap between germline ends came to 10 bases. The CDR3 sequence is CASSEAQKTGELFF. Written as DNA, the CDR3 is TGTGCCAGCAGTGAAGCGCAAAAGACTGGGGAGCTGTTTTTT.

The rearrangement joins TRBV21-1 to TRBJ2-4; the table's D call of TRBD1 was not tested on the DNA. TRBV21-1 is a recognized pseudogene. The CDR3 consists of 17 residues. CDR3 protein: CATWDRGIILAKNIQYF. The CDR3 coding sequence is TGTGCCACCTGGGACAGGGGAATAATCCTAGCCAAAAACATTCAGTACTTC.

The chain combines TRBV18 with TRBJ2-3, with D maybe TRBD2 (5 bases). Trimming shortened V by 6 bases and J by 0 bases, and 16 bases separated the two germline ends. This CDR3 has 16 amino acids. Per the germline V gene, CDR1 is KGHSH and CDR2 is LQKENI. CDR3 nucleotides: TGTGCCAGCTCTGGCGCGGGCTGGACTAGCACAGATACGCAGTATTTT. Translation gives CASSGAGWTSTDTQYF.

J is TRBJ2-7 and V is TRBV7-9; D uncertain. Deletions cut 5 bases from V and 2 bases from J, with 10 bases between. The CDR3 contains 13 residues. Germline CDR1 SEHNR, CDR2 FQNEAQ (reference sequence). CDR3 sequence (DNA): TGTGCCAGCAGCCCCACACAGCCCTACGAGCAGTACTTC. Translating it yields CASSPTQPYEQYF. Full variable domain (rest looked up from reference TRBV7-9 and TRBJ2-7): DTGVSQNPRHKITKRGQNVTFRCDPISEHNRLYWYRQTLGQGPEFLTYFQNEAQLEKSRLLSDRFSAERPKGSFSTLEIQRTEQGDSAMYLCASSPTQPYEQYFGPGTRLTVT.

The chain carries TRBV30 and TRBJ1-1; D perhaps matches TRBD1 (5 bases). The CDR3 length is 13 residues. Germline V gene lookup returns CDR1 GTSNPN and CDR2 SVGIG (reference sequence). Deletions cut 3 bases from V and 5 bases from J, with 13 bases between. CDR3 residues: CAWRPLGGTEAFF. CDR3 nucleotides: TGTGCCTGGAGGCCTCTTGGGGGGACTGAAGCTTTCTTT.

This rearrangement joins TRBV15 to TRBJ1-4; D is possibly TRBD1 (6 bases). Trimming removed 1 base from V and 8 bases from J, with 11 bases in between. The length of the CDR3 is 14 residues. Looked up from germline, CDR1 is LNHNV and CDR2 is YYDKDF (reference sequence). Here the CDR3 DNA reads TGTGCCACCAGCAGAGGACAGGAGAGGGAAAAACTGTTTTTT. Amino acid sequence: CATSRGQEREKLFF.

The CDR3 is CASSPYQGARVTEAFF. The CDR3 DNA follows: TGTGCCAGCTCACCATATCAGGGGGCAAGAGTCACTGAAGCTTTCTTT. This chain links TRBV18 with TRBJ1-1; 8 bases fit TRBD1. The germline gives CDR1 KGHSH, CDR2 LQKENI. V lost 2 bases and J lost 4; bases outside the gene matches: 9. CDR3 size: 16 residues.

The CDR3: CASTRDRVSSAGNTIYF. CDR3 sequence (DNA): TGTGCCAGCACCCGGGACAGGGTCTCAAGCGCTGGAAACACCATATATTTT. The rearrangement joins TRBV2 to TRBJ1-3, with TRBD1 identical over 9 bases. Looked up from germline, CDR1 is SNHLY and CDR2 is FYNNEI. The length of the CDR3 is 17 residues. Trimming took 7 bases from V and 2 from J; bases not matched to a gene: 12.

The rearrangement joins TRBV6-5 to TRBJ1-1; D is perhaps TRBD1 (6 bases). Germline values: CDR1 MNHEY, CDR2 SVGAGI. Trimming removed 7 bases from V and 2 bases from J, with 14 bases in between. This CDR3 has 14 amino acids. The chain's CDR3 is CASIREGVNTEAFF. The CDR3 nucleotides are TGTGCCAGCATAAGGGAGGGGGTAAACACTGAAGCTTTCTTT.

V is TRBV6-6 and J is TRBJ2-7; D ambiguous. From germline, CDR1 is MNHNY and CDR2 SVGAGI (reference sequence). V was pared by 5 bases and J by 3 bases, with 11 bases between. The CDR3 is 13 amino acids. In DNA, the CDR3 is TGTGCCAGCAGTAACCTGGCCGACTACGAGCAGTACTTC. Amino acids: CASSNLADYEQYF.

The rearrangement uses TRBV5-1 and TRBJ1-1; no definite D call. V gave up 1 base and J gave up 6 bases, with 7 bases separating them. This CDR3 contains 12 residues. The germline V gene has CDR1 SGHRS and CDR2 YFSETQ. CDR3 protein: CASSLRGPEAFF. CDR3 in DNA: TGCGCCAGCAGCTTGAGAGGCCCTGAAGCTTTCTTT. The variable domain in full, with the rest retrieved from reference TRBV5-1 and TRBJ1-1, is KAGVTQTPRYLIKTRGQQVTLSCSPISGHRSVSWYQQTPGQGLQFLFEYFSETQRNKGNFPGRFSGRQFSNSRSEMNVSTLELGDSALYLCASSLRGPEAFFGQGTRLTVV.

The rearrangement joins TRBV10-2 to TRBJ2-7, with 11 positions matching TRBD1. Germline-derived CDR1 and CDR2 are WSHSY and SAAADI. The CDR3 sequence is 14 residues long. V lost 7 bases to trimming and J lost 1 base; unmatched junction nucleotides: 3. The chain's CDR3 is CASKGQGASYEQYF. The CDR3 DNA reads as TGCGCCAGCAAAGGACAGGGGGCTTCCTACGAGCAGTACTTC.

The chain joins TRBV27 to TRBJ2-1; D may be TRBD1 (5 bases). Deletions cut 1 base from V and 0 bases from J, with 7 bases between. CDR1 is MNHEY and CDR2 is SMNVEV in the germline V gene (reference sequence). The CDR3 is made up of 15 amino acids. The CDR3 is CASSLWTPSYNEQFF. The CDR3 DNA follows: TGTGCCAGCAGTTTATGGACACCCTCCTACAATGAGCAGTTCTTC.

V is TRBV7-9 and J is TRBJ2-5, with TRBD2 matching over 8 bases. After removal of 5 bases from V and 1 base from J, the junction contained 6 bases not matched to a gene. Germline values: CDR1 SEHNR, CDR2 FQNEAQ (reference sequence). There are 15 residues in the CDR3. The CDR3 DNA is TGTGCCAGCAGCGTCGCGGGGGGCCCCCAAGAGACCCAGTACTTC. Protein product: CASSVAGGPQETQYF.

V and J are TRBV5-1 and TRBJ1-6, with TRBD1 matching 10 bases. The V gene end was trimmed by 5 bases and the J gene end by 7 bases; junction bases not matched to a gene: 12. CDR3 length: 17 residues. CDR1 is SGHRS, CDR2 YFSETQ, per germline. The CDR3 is CASRDRQGALRNSPLHF. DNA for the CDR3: TGCGCCAGCAGAGACAGACAGGGGGCTTTGCGGAATTCACCCCTCCACTTT.

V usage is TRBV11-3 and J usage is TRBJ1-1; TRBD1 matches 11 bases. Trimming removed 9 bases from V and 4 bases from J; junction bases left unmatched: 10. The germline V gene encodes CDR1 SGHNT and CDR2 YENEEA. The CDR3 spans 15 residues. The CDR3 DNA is TGTGCCAGTGCTCCCGGGACAGGGGGTGGCACTGAAGCTTTCTTT. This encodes CASAPGTGGGTEAFF.